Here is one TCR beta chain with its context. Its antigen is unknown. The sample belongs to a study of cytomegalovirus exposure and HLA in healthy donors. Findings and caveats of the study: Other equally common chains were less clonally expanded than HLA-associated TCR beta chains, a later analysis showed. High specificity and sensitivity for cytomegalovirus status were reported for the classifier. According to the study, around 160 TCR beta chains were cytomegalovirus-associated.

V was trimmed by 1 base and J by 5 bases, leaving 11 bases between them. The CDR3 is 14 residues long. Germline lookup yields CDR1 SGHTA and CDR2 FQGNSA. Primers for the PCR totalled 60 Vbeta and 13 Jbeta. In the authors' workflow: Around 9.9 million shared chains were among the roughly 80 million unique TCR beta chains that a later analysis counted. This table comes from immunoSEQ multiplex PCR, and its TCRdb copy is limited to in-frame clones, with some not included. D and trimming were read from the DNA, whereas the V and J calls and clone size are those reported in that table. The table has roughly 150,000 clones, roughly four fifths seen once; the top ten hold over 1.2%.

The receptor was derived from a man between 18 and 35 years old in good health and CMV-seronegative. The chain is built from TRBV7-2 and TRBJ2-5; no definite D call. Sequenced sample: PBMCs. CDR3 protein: CASSLGIAWETQYF. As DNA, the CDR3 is TGTGCCAGCAGCTTAGGGATAGCCTGGGAGACCCAGTACTTC.